This T cell receptor (beta chain) is from a study of identical twins. Study results and caveats: Twins showed weaker excess sharing in their beta out-of-frame sequences. In zero-insertion analyses, partial confounding could arise from invariant MAIT and iNKT cells. Memory repertoires showed no such pattern, whereas abundant cord blood beta clonotypes carried fewer insertions.

About this clonotype: The antigen is not known.

Template switching, a step in the protocol, added a universal primer site, and cDNA carried unique molecular identifiers. TCRdb independently ran MiXCR on the 5' RACE reads; one entry per CDR3 protein. In the table there are 700,000 or so distinct CDR3 sequences, roughly 8% of which are singletons. The CDR3 covers 13 residues. Trimming removed 2 bases from V and 8 bases from J, with 11 bases in between. Germline values: CDR1 SGHDT, CDR2 YYEEEE. This sample was also put to use in a study of yellow fever vaccine responses in identical twins.

The sample comprised PBMCs. The chain recombines TRBV5-6 with TRBJ2-1; D gene ambiguous. This receptor was obtained from a young woman in good health. The CDR3 DNA follows: TGTGCCAGCAGCTTTGCCAGTGTCCATGAGCAGTTCTTC. Amino acid sequence: CASSFASVHEQFF.